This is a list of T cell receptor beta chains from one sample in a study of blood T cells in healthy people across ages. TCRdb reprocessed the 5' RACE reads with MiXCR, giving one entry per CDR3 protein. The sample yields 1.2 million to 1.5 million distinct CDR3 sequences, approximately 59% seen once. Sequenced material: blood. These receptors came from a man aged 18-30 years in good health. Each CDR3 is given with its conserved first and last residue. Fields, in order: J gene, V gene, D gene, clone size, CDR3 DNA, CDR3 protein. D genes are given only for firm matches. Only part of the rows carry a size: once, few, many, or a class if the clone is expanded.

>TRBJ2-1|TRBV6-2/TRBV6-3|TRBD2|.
TGTGCCAGCAGTTACTCGATTAGCGGGGGGGCCTTGGCGTTCTTC
CASSYSISGGALAFF
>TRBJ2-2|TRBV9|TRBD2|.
TGTGCCAGCACCCCAACGGGAGGGGACACCGGGGAGCTGTTTTTT
CASTPTGGDTGELFF
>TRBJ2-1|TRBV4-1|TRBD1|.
TGCGCCAGCAGCCCGACAGGGGGCGATATCGATGAGCAGTTCTTC
CASSPTGGDIDEQFF
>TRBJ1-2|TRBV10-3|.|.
TGTGCCATCAGTGTCGGGGAATCGAGCTATGGCTACACCTTC
CAISVGESSYGYTF
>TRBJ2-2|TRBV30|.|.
TGTGCCTGGAGTTTTACCTCGGGACTCTACACCGGGGAGCTGTTTTTT
CAWSFTSGLYTGELFF
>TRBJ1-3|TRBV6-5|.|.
TGTGCCAGCAGCACGAGGTCGGCAAACACCATATATTTT
CASSTRSANTIYF
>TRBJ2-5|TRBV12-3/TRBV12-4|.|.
TGTGCCAGCAGGCAATCGGGGAGAGAGACCCAGTACTTC
CASRQSGRETQYF
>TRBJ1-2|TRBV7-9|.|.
TGCGCCAGCAGCTTGGAGGCGGATCTTTACACCTTC
CASSLEADLYTF
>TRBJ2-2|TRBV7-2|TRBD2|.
TGTGCCAGCAGCTTTCGGGGGGCGAACACCGGGGAGCTGTTTTTT
CASSFRGANTGELFF
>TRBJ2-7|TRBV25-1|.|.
TGTGCCAGCTCGAAAGCAGGGCCGGGAACATACGAGCAGTACTTC
CASSKAGPGTYEQYF
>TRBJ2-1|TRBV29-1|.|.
TGCAGCGTTGAGTCCGGGATCTACAATGAGCAGTTCTTC
CSVESGIYNEQFF
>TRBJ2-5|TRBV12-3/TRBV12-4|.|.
TGTGCCAGCAGTTTCCCCATCGATGGCGGTGAGCAGTACTTC
CASSFPIDGGEQYF
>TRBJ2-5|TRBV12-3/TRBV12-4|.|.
TGTGCCAGCAGACTCGGGACTGAAGAGACCCAGTACTTC
CASRLGTEETQYF
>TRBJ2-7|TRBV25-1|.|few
TGTGCCAGCAGTGTTTCAGCGGGCAAAGCTCGCGAGCAGTACTTC
CASSVSAGKAREQYF
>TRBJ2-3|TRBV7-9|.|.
TGTGCCAGCAGCTTAGTCGGCGGCGGGATACACACAGATACGCAGTATTTT
CASSLVGGGIHTDTQYF
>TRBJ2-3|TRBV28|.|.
TGTGCCAGCAGCGCTTTATCGGGTCGGCAGTATTTT
CASSALSGRQYF
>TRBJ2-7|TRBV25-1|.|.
TGTGCCAGCACCCCTAGACATTTATACGAGCAGTACTTC
CASTPRHLYEQYF
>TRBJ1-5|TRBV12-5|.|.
TGTGCTAGTGGCCTCACCAATCAGCCCCAGCATTTT
CASGLTNQPQHF
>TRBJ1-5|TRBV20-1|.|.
TGCAGTGCTAGAACACCCGGGGACCAGCCCCAGCATTTT
CSARTPGDQPQHF
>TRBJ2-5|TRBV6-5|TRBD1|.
TGTGCCAGCAGTTACTGGGGACAGGGAGGCGAGACCCAGTACTTC
CASSYWGQGGETQYF
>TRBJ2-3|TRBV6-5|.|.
TGTGCCAGCAGTTACCCCCGGGACACGGACGACCTTAGTTCAGATACGCAGTATTTT
CASSYPRDTDDLSSDTQYF
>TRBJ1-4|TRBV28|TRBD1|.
TGTGCCAGCAGCGCCGGGACAGAAGATGAAAAACTGTTTTTT
CASSAGTEDEKLFF
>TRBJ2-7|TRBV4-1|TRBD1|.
TGCGCCAGCAGCGCCGGACAGGGAACCTTCTACGAGCAGTACTTC
CASSAGQGTFYEQYF
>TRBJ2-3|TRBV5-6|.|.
TGTGCCAGCAGCCCAGGGATACCAGATACGCAGTATTTT
CASSPGIPDTQYF
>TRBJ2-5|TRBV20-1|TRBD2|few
TGCAGTGCTAGTTCTAGCGGGACGTACCAAGAGACCCAGTACTTC
CSASSSGTYQETQYF
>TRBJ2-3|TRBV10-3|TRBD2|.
TGTGCCATCGGGACTAGCGGTAGCACAGATACGCAGTATTTT
CAIGTSGSTDTQYF
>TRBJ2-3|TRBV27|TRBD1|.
TGTGCCAGCAGTTATACTAAGGGGGCCACAGATACGCAGTATTTT
CASSYTKGATDTQYF
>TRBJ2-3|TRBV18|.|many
TGTGCCAGCTCACCAGGCAGCACAGATACGCAGTATTTT
CASSPGSTDTQYF
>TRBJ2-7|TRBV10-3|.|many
TGTGCCACCAAGGACAGAGCCTACGAGCAGTACTTC
CATKDRAYEQYF
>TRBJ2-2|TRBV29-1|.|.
TGCAGCGTTACGAACACCGGGGAGCTGTTTTTT
CSVTNTGELFF
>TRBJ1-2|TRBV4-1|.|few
TGCGCCAGCAGCCAGACTATGGGGAACTATGGCTACACCTTC
CASSQTMGNYGYTF
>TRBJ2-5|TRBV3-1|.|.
TGTGCCAGCAGCCAACTTTTGGACCCGGAGACCCAGTACTTC
CASSQLLDPETQYF
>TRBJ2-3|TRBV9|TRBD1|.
TGTGCCAGCAGCGCGTGGGACAGCAGCACAGATACGCAGTATTTT
CASSAWDSSTDTQYF
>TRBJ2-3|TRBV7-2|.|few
TGTGCCAGCAGCTTAGGGGTAGGATCACCCACAGATACGCAGTATTTT
CASSLGVGSPTDTQYF
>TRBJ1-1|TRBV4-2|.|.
TGTGCCAGCAGCCAAGATCTAGGATACACTGAAGCTTTCTTT
CASSQDLGYTEAFF
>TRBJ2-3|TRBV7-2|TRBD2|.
TGTGCCAGCAGCTTAGGGCTAGCGGGGGGGCCAGAAGATACGCAGTATTTT
CASSLGLAGGPEDTQYF
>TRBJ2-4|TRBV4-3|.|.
TGCGCCAGCAGCCAAGTTCGCACGGGGGAGCAGTACTTC
CASSQVRTGEQYF
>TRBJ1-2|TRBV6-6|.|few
TGTGCCAGCAGTTATTCCCCGGTTGGCTACACCTTC
CASSYSPVGYTF
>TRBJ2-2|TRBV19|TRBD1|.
TGTGCCAGTTTCGGGGACAGTTCAGGGGAGCTGTTTTTT
CASFGDSSGELFF
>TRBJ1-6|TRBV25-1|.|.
TGTGCCAGCAGTGAAATTCCTCCTTATTCACCCCCCCACTTT
CASSEIPPYSPPHF
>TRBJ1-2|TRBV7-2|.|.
TGTGCCAGCAGCCCGCGAACGGTAGCAGGGTCGGTCTATGGCTACACCTTC
CASSPRTVAGSVYGYTF
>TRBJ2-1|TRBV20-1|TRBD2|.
TGCAGTGCACCACTAGCGGGGTCCCCCCTCAGGGAGCAGTTCTTC
CSAPLAGSPLREQFF